This T cell receptor (beta chain) was recorded in a study of T cell repertoires in cytomegalovirus infection. Study-wide context: Recently described HLA-C-restricted plus well-studied HLA-B-restricted CMV epitopes were used. From public TCR beta signatures came an indication of both CMV infection and matching HLA type. Study-wide points: CMV-specific TCR beta clonotypes restricted by HLA-C were the ones dominating the ex vivo response. Cumulative frequency of public TCR beta families picked out carriers of CMV plus the relevant HLA.

TCRdb reanalysed the reads using MiXCR and keeps one entry per CDR3 protein. The sample shows 65,000 to 85,000 distinct CDR3 sequences, under 30% of them seen only once. Remarks on this clonotype: Its antigen is currently unknown.

The CDR3 has 15 residues. Losses at the gene ends were 8 bases for V and 7 bases for J; bases not matched to a gene: 11. From germline, CDR1 is PRHDT and CDR2 FYEKMQ (reference sequence). The chain combines TRBV13 with TRBJ2-1; 10 positions match TRBD2. Sequenced material: CD8+ T cells from cultured PBMCs, taken from culture after CMV antigen stimulation. The TCR sequence derives from a human donor in good health (CMV status not recorded). Some clones in this sample may be carry-over from other donors' samples. In DNA form, the CDR3 reads TGTGCCAGCGGTGGAGGGACTAGCGCGGGTAATGAGCAGTTCTTC. It is translated as CASGGGTSAGNEQFF.